This T cell receptor beta chain was observed in a study of persistence of HIV-infected CD4 T cells. Overall study: Donors had been on suppressive ART for a median of 8 years.

Anti-CD3/anti-CD28 beads served as a nonspecific positive control stimulus. Responding CD4+ T cells were sorted by upregulation of both CD40 ligand and CD69. The libraries were made with immunoSEQ version 4 in survey mode. Method: immunoSEQ multiplex PCR; TCRdb's copy keeps in-frame clones and lacks some. The sample has 40,000 to 55,000 clones, about 88% seen once. Study findings and constraints: TCR oligoclonality correlated with proviral oligoclonality in the same sorted populations.

Germline values: CDR1 LNHDA, CDR2 SQIVND (reference sequence). CDR3 size: 12 residues. Turning to this clone: The antigen remains unidentified. Mismatch with germline at one junction end may stem from a read error.

The sequenced sample was CD4+ T cells sorted from PBMCs after roughly 20-hour stimulation, obtained from a patient who received antiretroviral therapy. This rearrangement joins TRBV19 to TRBJ1-2; D may be TRBD1 (6 bases). The clonotype comes from an adult woman with HIV who was CMV-seropositive. The CDR3 region has the DNA TGTGCCAGTAGTATTCAGAGGGGGATAAGCGCCTTC. It is translated as CASSIQRGISAF.